The T cell receptor (beta chain) described here comes from a study of cytomegalovirus exposure and HLA in healthy donors. Trimming removed 4 bases at V and 9 bases at J, with 14 bases between. This CDR3 has 13 amino acids. Germline-derived CDR1 and CDR2 are SGHDT and YYEEEE. Sequencing used immunoSEQ multiplex PCR; TCRdb keeps in-frame clones, though not all of them. Among 120,000 or so clones, about 90% were seen once, and the ten largest hold less than 1.5%. The sample consisted of PBMCs. The clonotype comes from a man aged 25-45 years in good health and CMV-seronegative. The V call is TRBV5-6, the J call TRBJ1-3, with D tentatively TRBD1 (6 bases). CDR3 DNA sequence: TGTGCCAGCAGCAACGACCCACAGGGCACCATATATTTT. Amino acid sequence: CASSNDPQGTIYF.